This TCR beta chain comes out of a study of T cells expressing NK-cell markers. Across the whole study: Sequencing of TCR beta repertoires drew on sorted CD3+CD56+NKG2C+, CD3+CD56+NKG2C- and CD3+CD56-NKG2C+ T cells. With respect to HCMV, most of the eight sequenced donors were seropositive, and one was seronegative. Study-wide points: The CD3+CD56-NKG2C+ fraction of several donors was also led by these clonotypes.

Concerning this clonotype itself: Antigen specificity is unknown.

This CDR3 has 15 amino acids. In germline, CDR1 is LNHDA, CDR2 SQIVND (reference sequence). TCRdb re-called the 5' RACE reads; one entry per CDR3 protein, DNA not given. The repertoire table contains 200,000 to 300,000 distinct CDR3 sequences. This chain joins TRBV19 and TRBJ1-5; with no DNA, the TCRdb D assignment of TRBD1 cannot be verified. The receptor was derived from a man aged 18 to 35 in good health. The sample was blood T cells: a sorted CD56 or NKG2C T cell subset, CD4+ or CD8+ T cells, or bulk PBMC T cells (not recorded which). The CDR3 loop reads CASSLIGRGNQPQHF.